Listed below are T cell receptor beta chains from one sample, sequenced in a study of cytomegalovirus exposure and HLA in healthy donors. Only in-frame clones appear in the TCRdb table, and some are missing; sequencing was by immunoSEQ multiplex PCR. The table shows around 140,000 clones, with 60% to 80% occurring only once. Sequencing was carried out using PBMCs. The receptors were sampled from a male donor in good health and CMV-seronegative. Each CDR3 is given with its conserved first and last residue. A D gene is named only where the DNA matches it firmly. Clone size is not always given. Where it is, it says once, few, many or a class for expanded clones.

TRBD1	.	TRBV30	TRBJ2-3	CAWTTGGGRADTQYF	TGTGCCTGGACGACAGGGGGCGGTAGGGCAGATACGCAGTATTTT
TRBD1	few	TRBV10-3	TRBJ1-1	CAISLDRMNTEAFF	TGTGCCATCAGTTTGGACAGGATGAACACTGAAGCTTTCTTT
.	.	TRBV23-1	TRBJ1-5	CASSQSSWLNQPQHF	TGCGCCAGCAGTCAATCGTCGTGGCTGAATCAGCCCCAGCATTTT
.	.	TRBV7-2	TRBJ2-1	CASSLRADNEQFF	TGTGCCAGCAGCTTACGTGCGGACAATGAGCAGTTCTTC
.	.	TRBV7-9	TRBJ1-5	CASSFGEGGRPQHF	TGTGCCAGCAGCTTTGGGGAGGGGGGGAGGCCCCAGCATTTT
TRBD1	.	TRBV6-1	TRBJ2-3	CASGQTGGRADTQYF	TGTGCCAGCGGACAGACAGGGGGTCGAGCAGATACGCAGTATTTT
TRBD1	.	TRBV5-5	TRBJ1-2	CASSFRTGHYGYTF	TGTGCCAGCAGCTTCAGGACAGGACACTATGGCTACACCTTC
.	.	TRBV14	TRBJ1-2	CASSQPGEHGYTF	TGTGCCAGCAGCCAGCCAGGGGAACATGGCTACACCTTC
TRBD1	few	TRBV7-9	TRBJ2-5	CASSDWTGGLETQYF	TGTGCCAGCAGCGACTGGACAGGGGGCTTGGAGACCCAGTACTTC
.	.	TRBV9	TRBJ2-7	CASSVGTNPYEQYF	TGTGCCAGCAGCGTAGGGACAAATCCCTACGAGCAGTACTTC
TRBD1	.	TRBV27	TRBJ1-3	CASSLSRDRGDTIYF	TGTGCCAGCAGTTTATCCAGGGACAGGGGAGACACCATATATTTT
.	.	TRBV5-6	TRBJ1-5	CASSLWAISNQPQHF	TGTGCCAGCAGCTTGTGGGCTATTAGCAATCAGCCCCAGCATTTT
TRBD2	.	TRBV18	TRBJ2-7	CASSPGLAGSYEQYF	TGTGCCAGCTCACCCGGACTAGCGGGGTCCTACGAGCAGTACTTC
TRBD2	.	TRBV5-1	TRBJ2-1	CASSAIAGGYNEQFF	TGCGCCAGCAGCGCCATAGCGGGGGGTTACAATGAGCAGTTCTTC
TRBD2	.	TRBV7-7	TRBJ2-1	CASSQGRLAGEGEQFF	TGTGCTAGCAGCCAAGGAAGACTAGCGGGAGAAGGGGAGCAGTTCTTC
TRBD1	.	TRBV7-2	TRBJ2-1	CASGNRGYNEQFF	TGTGCCAGCGGGAACAGGGGATACAATGAGCAGTTCTTC
TRBD1	.	TRBV6-6	TRBJ2-5	CASRGRQGEETQYF	TGTGCCAGCAGGGGTAGACAGGGAGAAGAGACCCAGTACTTC
.	few	TRBV5-1	TRBJ2-1	CASSSGPVGGNEQFF	TGCGCCAGCAGCTCAGGGCCCGTGGGAGGAAATGAGCAGTTCTTC
TRBD2	.	TRBV6-4	TRBJ2-3	CASSPGGSTDTQYF	TGTGCCAGCTCCCCGGGGGGAAGCACAGATACGCAGTATTTT